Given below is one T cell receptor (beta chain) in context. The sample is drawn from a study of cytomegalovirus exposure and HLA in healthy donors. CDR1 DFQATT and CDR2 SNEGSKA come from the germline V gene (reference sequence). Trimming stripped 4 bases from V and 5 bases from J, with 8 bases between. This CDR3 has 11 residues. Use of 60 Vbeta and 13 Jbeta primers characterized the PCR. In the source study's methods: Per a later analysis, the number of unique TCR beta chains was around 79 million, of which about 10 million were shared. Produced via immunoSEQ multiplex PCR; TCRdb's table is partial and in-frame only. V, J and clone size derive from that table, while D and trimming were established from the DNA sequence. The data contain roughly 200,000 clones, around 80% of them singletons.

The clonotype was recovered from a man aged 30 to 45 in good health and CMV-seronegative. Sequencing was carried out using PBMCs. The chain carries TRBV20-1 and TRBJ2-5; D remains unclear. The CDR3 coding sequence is TGCAGTGCTACCCGGGTTGAGACCCAGTACTTC. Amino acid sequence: CSATRVETQYF.